Reported below is one T cell receptor (beta chain). Its antigen is not identified. The source of the sample is a study of CD8 T cells in ankylosing spondylitis. Study-wide results and caveats: Relatively rare in peripheral blood, disease-linked clones were also CD8+. Before this, some motif variants had been reported in reactive arthritis synovial fluid and blood. Roughly eight highly homologous variants made up a TCR beta motif that seemed to typify ankylosing spondylitis blood.

TCR beta libraries were made by quantitative 5'-RACE with molecular barcodes. Via MiXCR, TCRdb re-called the 5' RACE reads, giving one row per CDR3 protein. The table has tens of thousands of distinct CDR3 sequences, 6% to 8% seen once; the top ten hold around 4.5%. The sequence was collected from a male donor with ankylosing spondylitis. The sequencing input was synovial fluid, either unsorted or a sorted T cell fraction (not recorded which).

The DNA for the CDR3 is TGTGCCAGCAGCAAGGGGGTCCCGAATCAGCCCCAGCATTTT. Amino acid sequence: CASSKGVPNQPQHF. The rearrangement joins TRBV21-1 to TRBJ1-5; the D call TRBD1 from the table was never checked on the DNA. TRBV21-1 is a pseudogene locus. The CDR3 length is 14 residues.